The 20 T cell receptor beta chains below come from one sample, sequenced in a study of radiation and T cells in renal cell carcinoma. Clones were read by immunoSEQ multiplex PCR, and TCRdb kept only the in-frame ones, dropping some. The sample has 94,000 or so clones; approximately 80% are singletons. Documented time point: baseline pretreatment blood. Treatment given: 15 Gy SBRT to primary tumor, nephrectomy 4 weeks later. The sequencing used blood, collected from a patient whose treatment included radiotherapy and nephrectomy. Every receptor here comes from a man aged 55 to 69 with renal cell carcinoma.

This clone was observed once. The CDR3 region has the DNA TGTGCCAGCAGCCGGGTGCCTTTCCAAGAGACCCAGTACTTC. Its protein is CASSRVPFQETQYF. The chain links TRBV5-6 to TRBJ2-5; D call uncertain. From germline, CDR1 is SGHDT and CDR2 YYEEEE. This CDR3 is 14 amino acids long. V gave up 4 bases and J gave up 1 base, with 11 bases separating them.

This rearrangement joins TRBV13 to TRBJ2-7; D call uncertain. V was clipped by 5 bases and J by 5 bases, with 22 bases between them. Germline values: CDR1 PRHDT, CDR2 FYEKMQ (reference sequence). This CDR3 is 16 amino acids long. The CDR3 DNA follows: TGTGCCAGCAGCACACGTACCGCAGGAAGGTCCGACGAGCAGTACTTC. Its protein is CASSTRTAGRSDEQYF.

The rearrangement links TRBV14 to TRBJ2-5, with 14 bases fitting TRBD2. V shed 4 bases, J shed 4 bases, and the junction held 2 bases outside the gene matches. This CDR3 region has 15 residues. Per the germline V gene, CDR1 is SGHDN and CDR2 is FVKESK. CDR3 loop: CASSRLAGGGETQYF. CDR3 in DNA: TGTGCCAGCAGCCGACTAGCGGGAGGGGGAGAGACCCAGTACTTC.

The rearrangement uses TRBV5-1 and TRBJ2-1; a weak D match, TRBD2 (5 bases). CDR3 length: 15 amino acids. The V gene's germline CDR1 is SGHRS and CDR2 YFSETQ. The V end was cut by 3 bases, the J end by 4 bases, with 14 bases between. The CDR3 DNA reads TGCGCCAGCAGCTACAGCGGACGGGAATACAATGAGCAGTTCTTC. Its translation: CASSYSGREYNEQFF.

This chain uses TRBV2 with TRBJ2-3, with TRBD1 matching 9 bases. In germline, CDR1 is SNHLY, CDR2 FYNNEI. The CDR3 runs 16 residues. The trim removed 3 bases at V and 2 bases at J, leaving 6 bases unmatched. CDR3 sequence: CASSDGQGRPTDTQYF. The CDR3 bases are TGTGCCAGCAGTGACGGACAGGGGCGACCCACAGATACGCAGTATTTT. Full variable domain (missing parts from reference TRBV2 and TRBJ2-3): EPEVTQTPSHQVTQMGQEVILRCVPISNHLYFYWYRQILGQKVEFLVSFYNNEISEKSEIFDDQFSVERPDGSNFTLKIRSTKLEDSAMYFCASSDGQGRPTDTQYFGPGTRLTVL.

The V call is TRBV27, the J call TRBJ2-7, with D unclear. V lost 4 bases, J lost 2 bases, and 12 bases lay in between. CDR1 MNHEY and CDR2 SMNVEV come from the germline V gene (reference sequence). There are 14 residues in the CDR3. In DNA form, the CDR3 reads TGTGCCAGCAGTTCTCTCCTGGGAACCTACGAGCAGTACTTC. It is translated as CASSSLLGTYEQYF.

V gene TRBV7-3 combines with J gene TRBJ2-3; 8 positions match TRBD2. Trimming cost V 5 bases and J 4 bases; bases outside gene matches: 8. Germline V gene sequence: CDR1 SGHTA, CDR2 FQGTGA. The CDR3 is 15 amino acids. CDR3 coding DNA: TGTGCCAGCAGCGAGATTAGCGGGAAGTCAGATACGCAGTATTTT. Translating it yields CASSEISGKSDTQYF. Variable domain in full (rest from reference TRBV7-3 and TRBJ2-3): GAGVSQTPSNKVTEKGKYVELRCDPISGHTALYWYRQSLGQGPEFLIYFQGTGAADDSGLPNDRFFAVRPEGSVSTLKIQRTERGDSAVYLCASSEISGKSDTQYFGPGTRLTVL.

The genes are TRBV30 and TRBJ2-7; D is unclear. V lost 2 bases and J 2 bases, leaving 4 bases between the germline ends. The CDR3 extends over 11 amino acids. Looked up from germline, CDR1 is GTSNPN and CDR2 is SVGIG (reference sequence). CDR3 sequence: CAWSYTYEQYF. The CDR3 bases are TGTGCCTGGAGTTACACCTACGAGCAGTACTTC.

The CDR3 spells CASSRFGYTF. The CDR3 bases are TGTGCCAGTAGTAGGTTTGGCTACACCTTC. The chain uses TRBV19 and TRBJ1-2; no clear D. Trimming left V 4 bases short and J 7 bases short, with 4 bases between. The length of the CDR3 is 10 residues. Germline values: CDR1 LNHDA, CDR2 SQIVND (reference sequence).

This sequence joins TRBV4-1 and TRBJ1-3; 9 bases are shared with TRBD1. V was clipped by 1 base and J by 8 bases; unmatched bases: 9. Germline lookup yields CDR1 MGHRA and CDR2 YSYEKL. The CDR3 has 16 residues. CDR3 in DNA: TGCGCCAGCAGCCAAGCCTCGGGACAGGGTGTTTACACCATATATTTT. It yields the protein CASSQASGQGVYTIYF.

There are a few counts of this clone. The rearrangement joins TRBV7-8 to TRBJ2-7; possibly TRBD1 for D (6 bases). CDR1 SGHVS and CDR2 FQNEAQ come from the germline V gene. V was shortened by 5 bases and J by 2 bases, with 22 bases between the two germline ends. The CDR3 runs 17 residues. The CDR3 here is CASSPLQRGQPTYEQYF. CDR3 sequence (DNA): TGTGCCAGCAGCCCCCTCCAAAGAGGACAGCCAACCTACGAGCAGTACTTC.

The gene calls are TRBV28 and TRBJ2-5; the D call may be TRBD1 or TRBD2 (6 bases each). The CDR3 runs to 14 residues. V gave up 3 bases and J gave up 2 bases, with 10 bases separating them. Per germline, CDR1 MDHEN and CDR2 SYDVKM. The DNA of the CDR3 is TGTGCCAGCAGTTTCCGGGGGACACAAGAGACCCAGTACTTC. Its protein is CASSFRGTQETQYF.

This clone was counted a single time. V gene TRBV5-1 combines with J gene TRBJ2-7; D assignment may be TRBD1 or TRBD2 (5 bases each). This CDR3 is 13 amino acids long. V lost 0 bases to trimming and J lost 4 bases, with 8 bases between them. From germline, CDR1 is SGHRS and CDR2 YFSETQ. For the CDR3, the DNA is TGCGCCAGCAGCTTGGCCGAGGGGTACGAGCAGTACTTC. The encoded protein is CASSLAEGYEQYF.

This clone came up once. This sequence joins TRBV19 and TRBJ1-4; D is uncertain. The CDR3 has 14 amino acids. Germline lookup yields CDR1 LNHDA and CDR2 SQIVND (reference sequence). Trimming removed 6 bases at V and 4 bases at J, with 12 bases between. CDR3 loop: CASSDQAGNEKLFF. CDR3 sequence (DNA): TGTGCCAGTAGCGACCAGGCGGGTAATGAAAAACTGTTTTTT.

In nucleotides, the CDR3 is TGTGCCAGCAGGGCACCCAGAGGCGGCGGGGAGCTGTTTTTT. It codes for CASRAPRGGGELFF. The gene calls are TRBV6-5 and TRBJ2-2; no firm D call. The CDR3 consists of 14 residues. Trimming removed 6 bases at V and 7 bases at J, with 15 bases between. Germline V CDR1 and CDR2: MNHEY, SVGAGI.

V is TRBV10-2 and J is TRBJ2-7; D is ambiguous. Germline lookup yields CDR1 WSHSY and CDR2 SAAADI. The CDR3 totals 9 residues. Trimming stripped 11 bases from V and 3 bases from J, with 5 bases between. Here the CDR3 reads CASGYEQYF. The CDR3 bases are TGCGCCTCCGGCTACGAGCAGTACTTC.

The CDR3: CASSSQPGLAYYNEQFF. In DNA form, the CDR3 reads TGTGCCAGCAGCTCCCAGCCGGGACTAGCGTACTACAATGAGCAGTTCTTC. This sequence joins TRBV7-9 and TRBJ2-1; TRBD2 matches at 10 bases. After removal of 4 bases from V and 3 bases from J, the junction contained 9 bases not matched to a gene. The CDR3 sequence is 17 residues long. The V gene's germline CDR1 is SEHNR and CDR2 FQNEAQ (reference sequence).

To note about this clone: The same CDR3 is also encoded by other DNA sequences in this sample. V gene TRBV5-1 combines with J gene TRBJ2-7; D gene uncertain. Germline lookup yields CDR1 SGHRS and CDR2 YFSETQ. V lost 0 bases and J 4 bases, leaving 2 bases between the germline ends. The CDR3 runs to 11 residues. Here the CDR3 reads CASSLGYEQYF. The CDR3, as DNA: TGCGCCAGCAGCTTGGGTTACGAGCAGTACTTC.

This clone occurred once. The chain joins TRBV29-1 to TRBJ1-4; D not resolved. The CDR3 loop spans 11 amino acids. Germline V lookup: CDR1 SQVTM, CDR2 ANQGSEA. V was shortened by 2 bases and J by 8 bases, with 6 bases between the two germline ends. The CDR3 DNA is TGCAGCGTTGAACGCGGGGAAAAACTGTTTTTT. Protein: CSVERGEKLFF.

The rearrangement uses TRBV4-3 and TRBJ2-6; the D gene is possibly TRBD2 (6 bases). The germline V and J ends were trimmed by 8 bases and 0 bases, with 20 bases remaining between them. The CDR3 sequence is 18 residues long. In germline, CDR1 is LGHNA, CDR2 YSLEER. The CDR3 protein is CASAIWGTSSSGANVLTF. The CDR3 DNA follows: TGCGCCAGCGCGATATGGGGGACTTCGAGCTCTGGGGCCAACGTCCTGACTTTC.